This section outlines one TCR beta chain sequence together with its context. Its antigen is unknown. The assay used deep level. Libraries were prepared by immunoSEQ multiplex PCR; TCRdb keeps only in-frame clonotypes and omits some of them. The sample holds roughly 2 million clones; 85% to 95% are singletons and the top ten take 0.13%. The donor population consisted of healthy HIV-negative adults with no recent acute infections or vaccinations. The CDR3 loop spans 14 amino acids. Germline assignment: CDR1 SNHLY and CDR2 FYNNEI. V lost 5 bases to trimming and J lost 0 bases, with 9 bases between them. This sample is drawn from a study of shared clonotypes between healthy human individuals. Whole-study results and caveats: A handful of donors showed sharing of about 5.5% of naive CD4 clonotypes. The genetic and exposure-history diversity represented was limited by few donors.

The sequence derives from a young man in good health. Sample: naive CD4+ T cells sorted from blood. Noted subset: CD45RA+ positively selected. V is TRBV2 and J is TRBJ2-3, with a possible D match to TRBD2 (5 bases). CDR3 nucleotide sequence: TGTGCCAGCAGTTACCGGGAAAGCACAGATACGCAGTATTTT. Translation gives CASSYRESTDTQYF.